This T cell receptor beta chain was observed in a study of T cell responses to AZD1222 COVID-19 vaccine. General observations from the study: Clonal diversity may have been underestimated, and the donors were mostly white British, with more females than males. Repertoire sampling was restricted to post-peak T cell response timepoints. Dominant at 160-218 and 743-854, vaccine-associated CD4 TCRs also spanned spike.

Sequenced by immunoSEQ multiplex PCR; TCRdb stores in-frame clones only, minus some. The sample consists of 85,000 to 90,000 clones, 90% to 95% of them appearing once. A remark on this clone: As yet, its antigen is unknown.

Germline loops: CDR1 SGHRS, CDR2 YFSETQ. V lost 3 bases, J lost 1 base, and 5 bases stayed unmatched. The CDR3 contains 15 residues. The genes are TRBV5-1 and TRBJ2-5, with 8 bases aligning to TRBD1. Sequencing used peripheral blood, obtained on day 0 of MenACWY control vaccination. This sequence originates from an adult in good health. The CDR3 coding sequence is TGCGCCAGCAGCTACCAGACAGGGGCCCAAGAGACCCAGTACTTC. This sequence encodes CASSYQTGAQETQYF.